These 4 T cell receptor beta chains were all obtained from the same sample, sequenced in a study of OX40 agonist ivuxolimab in advanced cancers. Produced via immunoSEQ multiplex PCR; TCRdb's table is partial and in-frame only. Here the sample spans about 47,000 clones, roughly 80% being singletons. The specimen was CD4+ or CD8+ T cells sorted from blood, collected in a trial of the OX40 agonist ivuxolimab. All receptors derive from an adult with an advanced solid tumor such as melanoma, head and neck, liver or kidney cancer.

The CDR3 protein is CASSEYSFSGNTIYF. CDR3 nucleotides: TGTGCCAGCAGTGAGTACTCATTCTCTGGAAACACCATATATTTT. The chain joins TRBV6-1 to TRBJ1-3; the D is unclear. The germline gives CDR1 MNHNS, CDR2 SASEGT. V was cut by 3 bases and J by 0 bases, with 9 bases left in between. The CDR3 is 15 amino acids.

The chain links TRBV21-1 to TRBJ2-3; TRBD2, the table's D call, lacks a check against the DNA. TRBV21-1 is a pseudogene segment. The CDR3 sequence is 11 residues long. The CDR3 sequence: CASSPGITQYF. For the CDR3, the DNA is TGTGCCAGCAGCCCCGGGATTACGCAGTATTTT.

This chain uses TRBV4-1 with TRBJ2-1; no reliable D call. The CDR3 has 11 residues. Between the trimmed V and J ends, which lost 0 bases and 7 bases, there was a span of 1 base. CDR1 and CDR2 from the germline V gene are MGHRA and YSYEKL. CDR3 coding DNA: TGCGCCAGCAGCCAAGAAAATGAGCAGTTCTTC. It translates to CASSQENEQFF.

The gene calls are TRBV19 and TRBJ2-7, with 7 positions matching TRBD2. The CDR3 is 14 amino acids. The V gene's germline CDR1 is LNHDA and CDR2 SQIVND (reference sequence). Unmatched junction bases numbered 7, after V lost 3 bases and J lost 5 bases. This chain's CDR3 is CASSILAARNEQYF. The CDR3 region has the DNA TGTGCCAGTAGTATCCTAGCGGCAAGGAACGAGCAGTACTTC.